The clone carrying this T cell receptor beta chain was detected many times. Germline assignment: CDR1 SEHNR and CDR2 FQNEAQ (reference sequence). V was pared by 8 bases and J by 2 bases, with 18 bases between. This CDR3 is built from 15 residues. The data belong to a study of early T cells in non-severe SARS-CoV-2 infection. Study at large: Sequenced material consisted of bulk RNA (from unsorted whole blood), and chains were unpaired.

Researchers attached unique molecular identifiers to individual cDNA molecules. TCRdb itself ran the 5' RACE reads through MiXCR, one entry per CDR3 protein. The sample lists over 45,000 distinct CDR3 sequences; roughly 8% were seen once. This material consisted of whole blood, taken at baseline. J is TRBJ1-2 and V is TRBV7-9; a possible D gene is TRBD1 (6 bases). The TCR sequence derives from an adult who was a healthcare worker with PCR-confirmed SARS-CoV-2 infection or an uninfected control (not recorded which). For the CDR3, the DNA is TGTGCCAGCGGTGGGGGCGAGCCGGTCAACTATGGCTACACCTTC. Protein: CASGGGEPVNYGYTF. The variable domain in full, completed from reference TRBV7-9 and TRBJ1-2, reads DTGVSQNPRHKITKRGQNVTFRCDPISEHNRLYWYRQTLGQGPEFLTYFQNEAQLEKSRLLSDRFSAERPKGSFSTLEIQRTEQGDSAMYLCASGGGEPVNYGYTFGSGTRLTVV.